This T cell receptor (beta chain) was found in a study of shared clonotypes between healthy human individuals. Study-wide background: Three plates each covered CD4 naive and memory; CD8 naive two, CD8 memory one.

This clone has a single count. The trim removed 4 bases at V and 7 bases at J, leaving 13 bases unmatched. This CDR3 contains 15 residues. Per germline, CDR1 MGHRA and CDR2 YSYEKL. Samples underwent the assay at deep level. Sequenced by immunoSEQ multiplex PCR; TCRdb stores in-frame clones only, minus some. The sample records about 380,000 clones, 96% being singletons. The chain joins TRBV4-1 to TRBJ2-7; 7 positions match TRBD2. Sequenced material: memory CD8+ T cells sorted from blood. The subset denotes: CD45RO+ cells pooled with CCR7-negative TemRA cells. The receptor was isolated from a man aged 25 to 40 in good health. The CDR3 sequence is CASSPNGRELGEQYF. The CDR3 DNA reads TGCGCCAGCAGCCCTAATGGGAGGGAGTTGGGGGAGCAGTACTTC.